Shown below are 13 T cell receptor beta chains from a single sample sequenced in a study of identical twins. TCRdb used MiXCR to reprocess the 5' RACE reads, holding one entry per CDR3 protein. The profile shows approximately 670,000 distinct CDR3 sequences, around 6.1% of them singletons. The sample comprised naive T cells sorted from blood. These receptors all stem from a man between 18 and 29 years old in good health.

This clonotype was found many times. The CDR3 loop is CASSLAHTGGGWNEQFF. The CDR3 nucleotides are TGTGCCAGCAGCTTGGCCCACACAGGGGGCGGTTGGAATGAGCAGTTCTTC. The rearrangement joins TRBV5-6 to TRBJ2-1, with 9 bases aligning to TRBD1. Germline V gene lookup returns CDR1 SGHDT and CDR2 YYEEEE. V shed 0 bases and J 7 bases; nucleotides not matched to a gene: 11. This CDR3 has 17 residues. Using reference TRBV5-6 and TRBJ2-1 for the parts outside the CDR3, the full variable domain is DAGVTQSPTHLIKTRGQQVTLRCSPKSGHDTVSWYQQALGQGPQFIFQYYEEEERQRGNFPDRFSGHQFPNYSSELNVNALLLGDSALYLCASSLAHTGGGWNEQFFGPGTRLTVL.

The chain combines TRBV12-5 with TRBJ1-1; possibly TRBD1 for D (5 bases). The CDR3 has 14 residues. V lost 1 base, J lost 7 bases, and 13 bases lay in between. Germline loops: CDR1 LGHNT, CDR2 FRNRAP. CDR3 in DNA: TGTGCTAGTGGTTTGGAGCAGGGTCCGAGTGAAGCTTTCTTT. As protein: CASGLEQGPSEAFF.

Many counts were recorded for this clonotype. The rearrangement uses TRBV20-1 and TRBJ2-3; TRBD1 aligns across 7 bases. CDR1 DFQATT and CDR2 SNEGSKA come from the germline V gene (reference sequence). V was pared by 1 base and J by 2 bases, with 9 bases of the junction left unmatched. This CDR3 has 16 amino acids. The CDR3, as DNA: TGCAGTGCTAGAGGACAGGGTAGGGCCAACACAGATACGCAGTATTTT. Its translation is CSARGQGRANTDTQYF.

The chain joins TRBV6-1 to TRBJ2-7, with unresolved D. There are 14 residues in the CDR3. V lost 2 bases, J lost 1 base, and 9 bases lay in between. Germline CDR1 reads MNHNS; CDR2 reads SASEGT. CDR3 bases: TGTGCCAGCAGTGAAATCGGACCATCCTACGAGCAGTACGTC. This encodes CASSEIGPSYEQYV.

This clonotype was seen at least ten times. The chain links TRBV29-1 to TRBJ2-1, with D possibly matching TRBD2 (6 bases). The CDR3 length is 12 residues. Per the germline V gene, CDR1 is SQVTM and CDR2 is ANQGSEA. The germline V and J ends were trimmed by 4 bases and 8 bases, with 12 bases remaining between them. CDR3 coding DNA: TGCAGCGTTGGGGGGACGGGAGATGAGCAGTTCTTC. Translated: CSVGGTGDEQFF.

This clonotype was observed at least ten times. The chain recombines TRBV20-1 with TRBJ2-1, with D uncertain. The CDR3 is made up of 11 amino acids. The germline CDR1 and CDR2 sequences are DFQATT and SNEGSKA (reference sequence). V gave up 6 bases and J gave up 6 bases, with 9 bases separating them. CDR3 sequence reads: CSAPPTNEQFF. The DNA of the CDR3 is TGCAGTGCCCCCCCTACCAATGAGCAGTTCTTC.

The rearrangement uses TRBV10-3 and TRBJ1-1, with TRBD1 matching 10 bases. Germline CDR1 is ENHRY and CDR2 is SYGVKD. This CDR3 region has 14 residues. Trimming took 6 bases from V and 4 from J; bases not matched to a gene: 5. The CDR3 region is CAIRPGQGITEAFF. CDR3 in DNA: TGTGCCATCAGGCCGGGACAGGGGATCACTGAAGCTTTCTTT.

This clonotype was found many times. The chain uses TRBV9 and TRBJ1-3; 7 bases are shared with TRBD1. The V segment lost 5 bases and the J segment 8 bases; nucleotides outside the gene matches: 4. CDR1 is SGDLS, CDR2 YYNGEE, per germline. The CDR3 runs 12 residues. In DNA form, the CDR3 reads TGTGCCAGCAGTACAGGGGAAGACACCATATATTTT. It is translated as CASSTGEDTIYF.

In its sample, this clonotype was seen a few times. The gene calls are TRBV9 and TRBJ1-4; 9 nucleotides align to TRBD1. Germline CDR1 SGDLS, CDR2 YYNGEE. The CDR3 extends over 20 amino acids. V was clipped by 4 bases and J by 4 bases; unmatched bases: 20. The CDR3 spells CASSPPTTGGIPPLNEKLFF. In DNA form, the CDR3 reads TGTGCCAGCAGCCCCCCGACGACAGGGGGGATCCCCCCTCTTAATGAAAAACTGTTTTTT.

Many counts were recorded for this clonotype. The chain has TRBV19 and TRBJ1-1; D gene unclear. This CDR3 has 11 amino acids. Germline V gene sequence: CDR1 LNHDA, CDR2 SQIVND (reference sequence). The V end lost 3 bases, the J end lost 9 bases, and 8 bases lay between the germline ends. CDR3 residues: CASSMAVKAFF. Written as DNA, the CDR3 is TGTGCCAGTAGTATGGCGGTAAAAGCTTTCTTT.

A note on this clonotype: A much bigger clone sits one base away, suggesting this may be a read error. Given the absence of the conserved phenylalanine or tryptophan at the CDR3 end, a read error is likely. The chain is built from TRBV7-2 and TRBJ2-3, with D perhaps matching TRBD2 (6 bases). Trimming took 3 bases from V and 4 from J, leaving 17 bases between them. The CDR3 length is 16 residues. Germline assignment: CDR1 SGHTA and CDR2 FQGNSA. CDR3 nucleotides: TGTGCCAGCAGCTTGTCAGCGGAGGGATGGGCAGATACGCAGTATTGT. It translates to CASSLSAEGWADTQYC.

Many counts were recorded for this clonotype. The chain is built from TRBV20-1 and TRBJ2-1, with 11 bases identical to TRBD2. The J segment lost 0 bases and the V segment lost 5 bases, leaving 0 bases of the junction unmatched. Germline V CDR1 and CDR2: DFQATT, SNEGSKA (reference sequence). The CDR3 extends over 14 amino acids. CDR3 loop: CSAGTSGSYNEQFF. CDR3 in DNA: TGCAGTGCTGGGACTAGCGGCTCCTACAATGAGCAGTTCTTC.

The sample holds many counts of this clonotype. V and J are TRBV6-9 and TRBJ1-5, with 9 bases matching TRBD1. Germline CDR1 MNHGY, CDR2 SVAAGI. CDR3 length: 16 amino acids. The junction had 1 base not matched to a gene; V was cut back by 0 bases and J by 1 base. The CDR3, as DNA: TGTGCCAGCAGTTATTCGACAGGGGGAAGCAATCAGCCCCAGCATTTT. Translated: CASSYSTGGSNQPQHF.